The rows below give T cell receptor beta chains drawn from one sample of a study of early T cells in non-severe SARS-CoV-2 infection. Via MiXCR, TCRdb re-called the 5' RACE reads, giving one row per CDR3 protein. The data hold tens of thousands of distinct CDR3 sequences, with around 9.3% observed a single time. The sequencing sample was made of whole blood. All receptors come from an adult who was a healthcare worker with PCR-confirmed SARS-CoV-2 infection or an uninfected control (not recorded which). CDR3s leave out the opening cysteine and the closing phenylalanine or tryptophan. Where a row states a size, it is once, few, many or the class of an expanded clone; other rows omit it.

V gene: TRBV11-1; clone size: many; J gene: TRBJ2-3; CDR3 protein: ASSILGAKY
V gene: TRBV6-2/TRBV6-3; clone size: many; J gene: TRBJ2-3; CDR3 protein: ASSILALTDTQY
V gene: TRBV4-3; clone size: NA; J gene: TRBJ2-3; CDR3 protein: ASSQGDRETDTQY
V gene: TRBV28; clone size: NA; J gene: TRBJ2-6; CDR3 protein: ASSLAGQGLGANVLT
V gene: TRBV15; clone size: few; J gene: TRBJ2-1; CDR3 protein: ATSEPGTDYNEQF
V gene: TRBV6-2/TRBV6-3; clone size: NA; J gene: TRBJ2-1; CDR3 protein: ASSPSPGNNEQF
V gene: TRBV6-5; clone size: NA; J gene: TRBJ2-7; CDR3 protein: ASRKDGGRGYEQY
V gene: TRBV29-1; clone size: NA; J gene: TRBJ1-2; CDR3 protein: SVAGTGLNGYT
V gene: TRBV14; clone size: many; J gene: TRBJ2-3; CDR3 protein: ASSQDHLTGPQNTQY
V gene: TRBV2; clone size: many; J gene: TRBJ2-7; CDR3 protein: ASSVLAAEQY
V gene: TRBV29-1; clone size: many; J gene: TRBJ2-3; CDR3 protein: SARLSDTQY
V gene: TRBV18; clone size: NA; J gene: TRBJ2-5; CDR3 protein: ASSPPGLAYQETQY
V gene: TRBV5-4; clone size: few; J gene: TRBJ2-2; CDR3 protein: ASSGSPSRINTGELF
V gene: TRBV25-1; clone size: many; J gene: TRBJ2-1; CDR3 protein: ASSATGIDEQF
V gene: TRBV7-9; clone size: few; J gene: TRBJ2-7; CDR3 protein: ASSPTTPAEQY
V gene: TRBV28; clone size: many; J gene: TRBJ2-7; CDR3 protein: ASSLVRRGYEQY
V gene: TRBV5-1; clone size: many; J gene: TRBJ2-7; CDR3 protein: ASSDSFYEQY
V gene: TRBV6-6; clone size: NA; J gene: TRBJ2-3; CDR3 protein: ASSFPTDTQY
V gene: TRBV6-5; clone size: many; J gene: TRBJ2-5; CDR3 protein: ASSRDRQETQY
V gene: TRBV28; clone size: many; J gene: TRBJ1-2; CDR3 protein: ASAASNYGYT
V gene: TRBV6-6; clone size: few; J gene: TRBJ2-1; CDR3 protein: ASRLAGSFNEQF
V gene: TRBV28; clone size: many; J gene: TRBJ1-2; CDR3 protein: ASTQQQGYAGGYT
V gene: TRBV6-6; clone size: NA; J gene: TRBJ2-3; CDR3 protein: ASNSGTVRGDTQY
V gene: TRBV6-5; clone size: many; J gene: TRBJ2-7; CDR3 protein: ASSYSQLGYEQY
V gene: TRBV12-3/TRBV12-4; clone size: NA; J gene: TRBJ2-1; CDR3 protein: ASSFGQVAGAKVYNEQF
V gene: TRBV11-1; clone size: many; J gene: TRBJ2-2; CDR3 protein: ASSILAGGRTRANTGELF
V gene: TRBV28; clone size: many; J gene: TRBJ2-3; CDR3 protein: ASSLLGDTQY
V gene: TRBV10-3; clone size: many; J gene: TRBJ1-2; CDR3 protein: AISESPRTGEVYT
V gene: TRBV20-1; clone size: many; J gene: TRBJ2-5; CDR3 protein: SAIVPGLAGGPRETQY
V gene: TRBV6-2/TRBV6-3; clone size: many; J gene: TRBJ2-3; CDR3 protein: ASRPGLAGGSTDTQY
V gene: TRBV28; clone size: many; J gene: TRBJ2-1; CDR3 protein: ASSPLFRTSGRHWVMYNEQF
V gene: TRBV24-1; clone size: NA; J gene: TRBJ2-1; CDR3 protein: ATSDASVEGVEQF
V gene: TRBV28; clone size: NA; J gene: TRBJ2-5; CDR3 protein: ASSMTRETQY
V gene: TRBV10-2; clone size: few; J gene: TRBJ1-1; CDR3 protein: ASSSGDRVLKGLF
V gene: TRBV6-2/TRBV6-3; clone size: many; J gene: TRBJ2-4; CDR3 protein: ASSYSNDGQGSIRDKLAKNIQY
V gene: TRBV19; clone size: few; J gene: TRBJ2-3; CDR3 protein: ASSPTGQGEDTQY
V gene: TRBV7-2; clone size: NA; J gene: TRBJ2-2; CDR3 protein: ASSPGGLAGTGELF
V gene: TRBV28; clone size: many; J gene: TRBJ1-2; CDR3 protein: ASTTTGDRGYT
V gene: TRBV9; clone size: NA; J gene: TRBJ2-7; CDR3 protein: ASSVALAGGEQY
V gene: TRBV6-5; clone size: NA; J gene: TRBJ2-7; CDR3 protein: ASKSRSGTGVYEQY
V gene: TRBV27; clone size: NA; J gene: TRBJ2-7; CDR3 protein: ASSWGGRGSYEQY
V gene: TRBV12-3/TRBV12-4; clone size: few; J gene: TRBJ2-1; CDR3 protein: ASTSRNRGLYNEQF
V gene: TRBV11-3; clone size: many; J gene: TRBJ2-2; CDR3 protein: ASSLVDTGELF
V gene: TRBV18; clone size: many; J gene: TRBJ2-1; CDR3 protein: ASSPPLGAGGSSLNEQF
V gene: TRBV19; clone size: few; J gene: TRBJ2-2; CDR3 protein: ASNRDALSGELF
V gene: TRBV4-2; clone size: NA; J gene: TRBJ2-7; CDR3 protein: ASSQISGREYEQY